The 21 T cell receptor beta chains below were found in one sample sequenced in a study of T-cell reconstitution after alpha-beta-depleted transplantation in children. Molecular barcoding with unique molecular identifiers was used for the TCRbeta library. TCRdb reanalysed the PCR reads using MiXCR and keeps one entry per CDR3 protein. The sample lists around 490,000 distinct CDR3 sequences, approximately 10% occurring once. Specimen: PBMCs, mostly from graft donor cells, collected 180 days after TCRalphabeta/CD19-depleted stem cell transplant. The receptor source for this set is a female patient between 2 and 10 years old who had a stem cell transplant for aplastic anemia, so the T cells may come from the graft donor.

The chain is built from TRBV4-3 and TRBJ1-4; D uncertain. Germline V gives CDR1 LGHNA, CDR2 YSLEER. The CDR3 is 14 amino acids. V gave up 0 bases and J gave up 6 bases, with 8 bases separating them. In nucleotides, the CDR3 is TGCGCCAGCAGCCAAGATAGTGTAGATGAAAAACTGTTTTTT. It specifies CASSQDSVDEKLFF.

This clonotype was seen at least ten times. The CDR3: CACTVAGLPGELFF. CDR3 in DNA: TGTGCCTGTACCGTAGCGGGCCTTCCCGGGGAGCTGTTTTTT. The V call is TRBV3-1, the J call TRBJ2-2; 7 bases map to TRBD2. Germline assignment: CDR1 LGHDT and CDR2 YNNKEL (reference sequence). The CDR3 extends over 14 amino acids. The ends lost 11 bases at V and 6 bases at J; junction bases unmatched: 12.

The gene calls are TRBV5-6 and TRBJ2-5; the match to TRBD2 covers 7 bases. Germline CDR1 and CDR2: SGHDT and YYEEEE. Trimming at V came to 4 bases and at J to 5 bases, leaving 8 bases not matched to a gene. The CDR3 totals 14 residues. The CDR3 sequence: CASSPGLDGETQYF. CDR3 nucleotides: TGTGCCAGCAGCCCCGGACTAGACGGGGAGACCCAGTACTTC.

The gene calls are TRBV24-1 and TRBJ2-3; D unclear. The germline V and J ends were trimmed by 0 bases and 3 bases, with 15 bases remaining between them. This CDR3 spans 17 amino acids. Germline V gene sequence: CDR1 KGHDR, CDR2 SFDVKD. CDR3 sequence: CATSDLPTDPITDTQYF. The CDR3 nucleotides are TGTGCCACCAGTGATTTGCCAACGGACCCGATTACAGATACGCAGTATTTT.

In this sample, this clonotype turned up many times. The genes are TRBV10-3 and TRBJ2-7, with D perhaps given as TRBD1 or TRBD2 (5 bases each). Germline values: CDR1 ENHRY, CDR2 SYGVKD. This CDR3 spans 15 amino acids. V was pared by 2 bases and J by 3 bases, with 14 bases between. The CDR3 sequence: CAISEAPGRNYEQYF. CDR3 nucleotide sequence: TGTGCCATCAGTGAGGCCCCGGGGCGAAACTACGAGCAGTACTTC.

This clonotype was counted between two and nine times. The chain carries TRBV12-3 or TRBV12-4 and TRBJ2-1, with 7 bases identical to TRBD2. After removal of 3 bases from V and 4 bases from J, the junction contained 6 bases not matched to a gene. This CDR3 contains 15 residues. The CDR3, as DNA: TGTGCCAGCAGTTTGTTGAGCGGGAAATACAATGAGCAGTTCTTC. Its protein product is CASSLLSGKYNEQFF.

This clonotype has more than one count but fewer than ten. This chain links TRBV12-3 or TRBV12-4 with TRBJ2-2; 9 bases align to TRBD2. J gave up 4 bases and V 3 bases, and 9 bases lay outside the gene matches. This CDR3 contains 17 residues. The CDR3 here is CASSFPTSGIFTGELFF. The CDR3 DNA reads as TGTGCCAGCAGTTTTCCGACTAGCGGTATTTTCACCGGGGAGCTGTTTTTT.

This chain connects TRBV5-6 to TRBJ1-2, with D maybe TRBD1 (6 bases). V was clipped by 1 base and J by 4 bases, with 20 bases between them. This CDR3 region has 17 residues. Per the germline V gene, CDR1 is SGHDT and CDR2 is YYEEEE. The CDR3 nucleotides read TGTGCCAGCAGCTTGAAGGACAGTATCTTATGGGTCTATGGCTACACCTTC. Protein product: CASSLKDSILWVYGYTF.

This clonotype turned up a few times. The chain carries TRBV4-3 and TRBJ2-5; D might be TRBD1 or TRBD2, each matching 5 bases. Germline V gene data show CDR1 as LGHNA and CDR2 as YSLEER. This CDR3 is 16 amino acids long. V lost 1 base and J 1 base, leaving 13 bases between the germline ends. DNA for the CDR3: TGCGCCAGCAGCCAAGTTGGGACGGTCTTCCAAGAGACCCAGTACTTC. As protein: CASSQVGTVFQETQYF.

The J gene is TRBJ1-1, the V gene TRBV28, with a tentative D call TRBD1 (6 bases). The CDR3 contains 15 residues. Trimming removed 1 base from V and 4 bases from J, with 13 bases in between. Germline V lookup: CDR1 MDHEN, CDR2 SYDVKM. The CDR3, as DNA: TGTGCCAGCAGTTTATTATTTGGGGGGGCCACTGAAGCTTTCTTT. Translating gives CASSLLFGGATEAFF.

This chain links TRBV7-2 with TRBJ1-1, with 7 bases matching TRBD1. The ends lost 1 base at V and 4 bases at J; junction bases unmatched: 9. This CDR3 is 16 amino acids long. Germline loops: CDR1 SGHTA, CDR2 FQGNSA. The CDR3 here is CASSLVVIQGGTEAFF. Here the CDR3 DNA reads TGTGCCAGCAGCTTAGTCGTTATTCAGGGGGGCACTGAAGCTTTCTTT.

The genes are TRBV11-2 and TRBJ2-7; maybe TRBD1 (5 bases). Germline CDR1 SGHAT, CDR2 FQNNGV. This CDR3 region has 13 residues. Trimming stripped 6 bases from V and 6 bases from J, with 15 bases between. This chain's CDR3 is CASRQPTASEQYF. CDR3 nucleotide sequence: TGTGCCAGCAGGCAACCGACAGCCTCCGAGCAGTACTTC.

The DNA of the CDR3 is TGCGCCAGCAGCCGGGGGAGTATAGAAGAGACCCAGTACTTC. Protein: CASSRGSIEETQYF. The chain employs TRBV5-1 and TRBJ2-5, with D maybe TRBD2 (6 bases). The CDR3 sequence is 14 residues long. Germline CDR1 reads SGHRS; CDR2 reads YFSETQ. V lost 4 bases and J 3 bases, leaving 13 bases between the germline ends.

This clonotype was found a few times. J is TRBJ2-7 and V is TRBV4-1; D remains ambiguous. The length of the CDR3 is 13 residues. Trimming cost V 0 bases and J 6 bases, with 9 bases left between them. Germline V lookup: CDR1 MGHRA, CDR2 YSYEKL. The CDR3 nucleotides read TGCGCCAGCAGCCAAGACTGGGCATCCGAGCAGTACGTC. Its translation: CASSQDWASEQYV.

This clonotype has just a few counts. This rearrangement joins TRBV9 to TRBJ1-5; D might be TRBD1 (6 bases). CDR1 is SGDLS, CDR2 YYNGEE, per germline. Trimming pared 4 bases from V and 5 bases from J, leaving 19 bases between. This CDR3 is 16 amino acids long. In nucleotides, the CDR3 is TGTGCCAGCAGCCCAACCCCCGGGACACAGGATCAGCCCCAGCATTTT. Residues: CASSPTPGTQDQPQHF.

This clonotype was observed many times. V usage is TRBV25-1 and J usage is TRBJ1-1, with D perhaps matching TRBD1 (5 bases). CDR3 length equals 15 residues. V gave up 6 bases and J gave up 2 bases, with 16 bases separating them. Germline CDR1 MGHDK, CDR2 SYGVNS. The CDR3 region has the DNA TGTGCCAGCAGCCCATGGGGGGGGTCTAACACTGAAGCTTTCTTT. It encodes CASSPWGGSNTEAFF.

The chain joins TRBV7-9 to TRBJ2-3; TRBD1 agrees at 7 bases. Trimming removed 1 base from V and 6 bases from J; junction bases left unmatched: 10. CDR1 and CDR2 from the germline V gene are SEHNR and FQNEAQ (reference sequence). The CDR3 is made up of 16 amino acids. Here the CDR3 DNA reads TGTGCCAGCAGCTTAGGCTCCCGGACAGGTCTCGATACGCAGTATTTT. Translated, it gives CASSLGSRTGLDTQYF.

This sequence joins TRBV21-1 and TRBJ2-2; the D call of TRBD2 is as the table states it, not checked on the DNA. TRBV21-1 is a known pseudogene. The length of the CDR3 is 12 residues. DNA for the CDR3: TGTATGGACTTGCAGAACACCGGGGAGCTGTTTTTT. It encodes CMDLQNTGELFF.

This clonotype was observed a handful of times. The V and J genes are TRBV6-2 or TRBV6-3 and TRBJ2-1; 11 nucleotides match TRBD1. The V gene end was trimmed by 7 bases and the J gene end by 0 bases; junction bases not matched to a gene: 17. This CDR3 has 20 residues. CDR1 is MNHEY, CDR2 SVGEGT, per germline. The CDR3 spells CASKLPEKRTGGASYNEQFF. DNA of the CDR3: TGTGCCAGCAAACTGCCAGAGAAGAGGACAGGGGGCGCCTCCTACAATGAGCAGTTCTTC.

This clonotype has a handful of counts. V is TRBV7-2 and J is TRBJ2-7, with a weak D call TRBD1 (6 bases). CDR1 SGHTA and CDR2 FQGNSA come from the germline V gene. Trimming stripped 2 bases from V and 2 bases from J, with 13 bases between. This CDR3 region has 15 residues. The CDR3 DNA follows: TGTGCCAGCAGCTTAATGGGGGCGCTCACCTACGAGCAGTACTTC. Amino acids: CASSLMGALTYEQYF.

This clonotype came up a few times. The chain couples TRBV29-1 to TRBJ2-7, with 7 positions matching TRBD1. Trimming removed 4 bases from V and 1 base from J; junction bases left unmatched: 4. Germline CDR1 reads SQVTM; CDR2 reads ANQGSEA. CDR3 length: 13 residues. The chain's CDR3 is CSVGGGQSYEQYF. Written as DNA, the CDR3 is TGCAGCGTTGGAGGGGGCCAGTCCTACGAGCAGTACTTC.